The following is a TCR beta chain sequence with its context. The antigen is not known. This record belongs to a study of T cell responses to AZD1222 COVID-19 vaccine. Background on the study: Second doses were pooled across both intervals (about 4 or about 12 weeks). Findings of the study overall: Clonal diversity was possibly underestimated; the donors were predominantly white British and more often female.

V shed 4 bases and J 3 bases; nucleotides not matched to a gene: 8. CDR1 is MNHEY and CDR2 is SMNVEV in the germline V gene (reference sequence). The CDR3 is 16 amino acids. Produced via immunoSEQ multiplex PCR; TCRdb's table is partial and in-frame only. In the table there are roughly 150,000 clones, just over 90% of which are singletons. The sequence came from an adult in good health. The rearrangement links TRBV27 to TRBJ2-7, with 11 nucleotides matching TRBD1. This specimen consisted of peripheral blood, obtained on day 0 of AZD1222 vaccination. CDR3 bases: TGTGCCAGCAGTTCCATATCCGGGACAGGGGGCTACGAGCAGTACTTC. Its translation: CASSSISGTGGYEQYF.